This TCR beta chain was found in a study of beta chain features in type 1 diabetes (dated by TCRdb to 2016 to 2019). Turning to the overall study: Patients and healthy donors did not differ in mean age, gender distribution, total cell number or subset yield. Naive and central memory subsets were obtained from all 30 or so donors, but regulatory and stem cell-like memory subsets were isolated from only 8 patients and roughly 8 healthy donors. A total of some 110 million sorted cells were examined across all samples, and the number of cells per subset was strongly correlated with RNA yield. The study compared TCRB repertoires of sorted circulating CD4+ T cell subsets between recently diagnosed type 1 diabetes patients and matched healthy donors.

A single peripheral blood draw of about 116 mL on average was collected from each donor into heparinised tubes. A BD FACSAria II was used to sort naive, central memory, regulatory and stem cell-like memory CD4+ T cells with a panel that included CD45RO, CCR7, CD25, CD127, CD95 and CD27. A purity above 98% was achieved for all sorted populations. PBMCs were isolated right away by Lymphoprep density gradient centrifugation and were stained directly, without culture. To minimize batch effects, samples were stained and sorted in pairs, one healthy donor with one patient per experiment. The entire amount of isolated RNA was reverse transcribed using the High Capacity cDNA Reverse Transcription Kit, so the sequenced TCRB transcripts were expressed ones. Deep immunoSEQ sequencing was performed on naive, central memory and regulatory T cell samples, with an average of roughly 3.5 million total reads per sample. After sorted cells were lysed in RLT buffer, RNA was extracted with DNase-treated RNeasy Micro or Mini kits, with the choice depending on cell number. Each cell subset was processed on its own to prevent cross-contamination, while patient and healthy donor samples were processed together. TCRB sequences were amplified from cDNA with the immunoSEQ multiplex PCR, producing 87-bp fragments spanning the CDR3 region. The amplicons were sequenced using the Illumina HiSeq platform. The paper's data handling went like this. Synthetic template baselines were used to correct PCR bias computationally, reads within Hamming distance 2 were collapsed, and singletons that could not be merged were discarded. Reads were aligned against IMGT so that V, D and J genes, CDR3 length and insertions or deletions at six rearrangement sites could be assigned. Within each subset, clonotype counts were normalized to sorted cell number, and only after that were true diversity and Gini coefficients computed with the tcR R package. Repertoire sharing was quantified using the overlap coefficient calculated on TCRB nucleotide sequences. Here the immuneACCESS table is served through TCRdb, limited to in-frame sequences with V and J called. Missing clones are a known gap in these copies; in checked studies unresolved V genes cover under half, and the rest lacks a known reason. Clone size and the V and J calls come from that table; the DNA yielded D and trimming. The table for this sample lists 250,000 to 300,000 clones; 8% of them were counted only once. The ten top clones hold approximately 0.99% of the sample.

Overall study outcomes, separate from this receptor: Only small numbers of individuals were included in the HLA sub-analyses, which left unresolved whether HLA type had any influence on TCRB rearrangement. In all four CD4+ subsets, TCRB CDR3 length was moderately but significantly shorter in type 1 diabetes patients. Shorter templates might have been favored by PCR, but patient and control samples were amplified and corrected together, so both groups would have been affected equally by any skew. Naive, central memory and regulatory TCRB repertoires appeared to be more similar among patients than among healthy donors. At VDJ recombination sites, patients with type 1 diabetes made fewer insertions and deleted more nucleotides, a pattern implying thymic rearrangement abnormalities. Because cDNA was sequenced instead of genomic DNA, activated cells with high expression could be over-represented, although the groups did not differ in activation or CD3 levels.

Details on this clone: What antigen it recognizes has not been identified. No much larger clone exists at a distance of one base, and base qualities are not known.

Germline trimming: 5 bases from V, 4 bases from J; junction bases outside gene matches: 6. There are 14 amino acids in the CDR3, from cysteine to phenylalanine inclusive. Of all the DNA, just the CDR3 is kept, 42 bases in frame from base 1. From the germline V gene (reference sequence), CDR1 is MNHNY and CDR2 is SVGAGI. The rearranged chain carries TRBV6-6 and TRBJ2-7, with 9 junctional bases fitting TRBD1. This clonotype originated in a woman younger than 35 in good health. Source material: central memory CD4+ T cells from blood. The CDR3 is CASSTGTGRYEQYF. The sequence in DNA is TGTGCCAGCAGTACCGGGACAGGGAGGTACGAGCAGTACTTC.